This passage covers 25 T cell receptor beta chains from one sample sequenced in a study of CD8 T cells in ankylosing spondylitis. TCRdb reprocessed the 5' RACE reads via MiXCR and lists one record per CDR3 protein. The sample has 250,000 to 400,000 distinct CDR3 sequences, more than 9% seen once. The sequencing input was blood, either unsorted or a sorted T cell fraction (not recorded which). The receptors here all came from a female donor with ankylosing spondylitis or in good health (not recorded which).

DNA for the CDR3: TGTGCCAGCAGCTACTCACAGGGCGTACGGAATGAGCAGTTCTTC. It translates to CASSYSQGVRNEQFF. V gene TRBV11-3 combines with J gene TRBJ2-1, with D maybe TRBD1 (6 bases). This CDR3 is 15 amino acids long. V gave up 4 bases and J gave up 7 bases, with 17 bases separating them. Germline V lookup: CDR1 SGHNT, CDR2 YENEEA.

This clonotype was seen a few times. The chain is built from TRBV5-1 and TRBJ2-5; D unresolved. Germline V gene data show CDR1 as SGHRS and CDR2 as YFSETQ. The CDR3 is made up of 15 amino acids. Trimming left V 3 bases short and J 7 bases short, with 19 bases between. The CDR3 nucleotides are TGCGCCAGCAGCTCGGGTGACGGGTTACCTGCGACCCAGTACTTC. Translation gives CASSSGDGLPATQYF.

The rearrangement uses TRBV28 and TRBJ1-3; maybe TRBD1 (6 bases). This CDR3 is 16 amino acids long. CDR1 is MDHEN and CDR2 is SYDVKM in the germline V gene. Trimming pared 4 bases from V and 0 bases from J, leaving 13 bases between. Here the CDR3 DNA reads TGTGCCAGCAGTTCCGGACAGACAGGCTCTGGAAACACCATATATTTT. Residues: CASSSGQTGSGNTIYF.

The chain is built from TRBV5-1 and TRBJ2-2, with TRBD1 matching 10 bases. Germline V gives CDR1 SGHRS, CDR2 YFSETQ. V was pared by 5 bases and J by 5 bases, with 6 bases of the junction left unmatched. This CDR3 contains 15 residues. DNA of the CDR3: TGCGCCAGCAGTCCAGACAGGGGGCTTACCGGGGAGCTGTTTTTT. It specifies CASSPDRGLTGELFF. Full variable domain (outside the CDR3, taken from reference TRBV5-1 and TRBJ2-2): KAGVTQTPRYLIKTRGQQVTLSCSPISGHRSVSWYQQTPGQGLQFLFEYFSETQRNKGNFPGRFSGRQFSNSRSEMNVSTLELGDSALYLCASSPDRGLTGELFFGEGSRLTVL.

In its sample, this clonotype was seen many times. The V gene is TRBV6-1, the J gene TRBJ1-5, with D possibly being TRBD1 (5 bases). Germline values: CDR1 MNHNS, CDR2 SASEGT. Trimming pared 9 bases from V and 0 bases from J, leaving 18 bases between. This CDR3 is built from 16 residues. The CDR3 protein is CASAQGRGYSNQPQHF. The CDR3 DNA is TGTGCCAGTGCCCAGGGACGGGGATATAGCAATCAGCCCCAGCATTTT.

At least ten counts were recorded for this clonotype. The chain has TRBV28 and TRBJ2-1; 10 nucleotides match TRBD1. This CDR3 has 16 residues. Germline loops: CDR1 MDHEN, CDR2 SYDVKM. The junction had 6 bases not matched to a gene; V was cut back by 3 bases and J by 4 bases. Written as DNA, the CDR3 is TGTGCCAGCAGTTTCGTCGGGACAGGGGTATACAATGAGCAGTTCTTC. This gives the protein CASSFVGTGVYNEQFF.

This clonotype was seen ten or more times. This chain links TRBV5-6 with TRBJ2-1, with D possibly TRBD2 on 5 matching bases. V lost 1 base to trimming and J lost 9 bases, with 11 bases between them. From germline, CDR1 is SGHDT and CDR2 YYEEEE. This CDR3 region has 13 residues. CDR3 region: CASSLPDAGEQFF. The CDR3 nucleotides read TGTGCCAGCAGCTTGCCGGACGCGGGTGAGCAGTTCTTC.

This clonotype was found once. This may stem from a read error, because a much larger clone lies one nucleotide away. This chain connects TRBV12-3 or TRBV12-4 to TRBJ2-7; the D gene is possibly TRBD1 (6 bases). This CDR3 contains 15 residues. The chain's CDR3 is CASSSDRTVIYEQSF. Written as DNA, the CDR3 is TGTGCCAGCAGTTCAGACCGGACAGTTATTTACGAGCAGTCCTTC.

This clonotype has just one count. This chain connects TRBV5-1 to TRBJ2-1; no definite D call. The CDR3 is made up of 14 amino acids. Trimming pared 1 base from V and 4 bases from J, leaving 9 bases between. Germline V gene sequence: CDR1 SGHRS, CDR2 YFSETQ. In nucleotides, the CDR3 is TGCGCCAGCAGCTTGAACAGCTCTTACAATGAGCAGTTCTTC. It specifies CASSLNSSYNEQFF.

The chain has TRBV7-2 and TRBJ2-1, with D possibly being TRBD2 (6 bases). Per germline, CDR1 SGHTA and CDR2 FQGNSA. CDR3 size: 15 residues. Trimming took off 5 bases at V and 2 bases at J, with 13 bases between the two ends. The CDR3 here is CASSAHGSPYNEQFF. The DNA of the CDR3 is TGTGCCAGCAGCGCACACGGGAGCCCCTACAATGAGCAGTTCTTC.

CDR3 DNA sequence: TGCGCCAGCAGTTCGGGACAAGTTGACCAAGAGACCCAGTACTTC. Protein product: CASSSGQVDQETQYF. The V call is TRBV5-1, the J call TRBJ2-5; D is possibly TRBD1 (6 bases). The CDR3 sequence is 15 residues long. V was trimmed by 5 bases and J by 0 bases, leaving 14 bases between them. Germline values: CDR1 SGHRS, CDR2 YFSETQ.

This clonotype has just a few counts. The CDR3 reads CASSPGQNDEQFF. CDR3 sequence (DNA): TGTGCCAGCTCACCGGGACAGAACGATGAGCAGTTCTTC. The chain links TRBV18 to TRBJ2-1; 7 bases line up with TRBD1. This CDR3 comprises 13 residues. Germline V gives CDR1 KGHSH, CDR2 LQKENI. J lost 8 bases, V lost 3 bases, and 4 bases had no gene match.

This clonotype has at least ten counts. This CDR3 reads CASSEGSGKSQPQHF. Written as DNA, the CDR3 is TGTGCCAGCAGTGAAGGTTCAGGGAAGAGTCAGCCCCAGCATTTT. V and J are TRBV2 and TRBJ1-5; possible D gene TRBD1, 5 bases. The CDR3 runs to 15 residues. The V end lost 1 base, the J end lost 6 bases, and 13 bases lay between the germline ends. CDR1 is SNHLY and CDR2 is FYNNEI in the germline V gene.

Regarding this clonotype: A much bigger clone sits one base away, suggesting this may be a read error. The chain recombines TRBV18 with TRBJ2-7, with D maybe TRBD1 (5 bases). Trimming took 3 bases from V and 3 from J, leaving 15 bases between them. Germline loops: CDR1 KGHSH, CDR2 LQKENI. This CDR3 comprises 15 residues. Here the CDR3 reads CASSPQGRANYEQYF. CDR3 sequence (DNA): TGTGCCAGCTCACCCCAGGGCAGGGCGAACTACGAGCAGTACTTC.

This clonotype was recorded once. The junction and the germline gene differ at one end; a read error may be behind it. This sequence joins TRBV2 and TRBJ2-7; D might be TRBD1 (6 bases). Per the germline V gene, CDR1 is SNHLY and CDR2 is FYNNEI. CDR3 length equals 14 residues. CDR3 residues: CANSEQGGSYEQYF. The CDR3 DNA sequence: TGTGCCAACAGTGAACAGGGCGGCTCCTACGAGCAGTACTTC.

This clonotype was detected only a few times. This chain uses TRBV4-3 with TRBJ1-1; D might be TRBD1 (6 bases). Trimming pared 1 base from V and 1 base from J, leaving 10 bases between. The CDR3 runs 15 residues. Germline CDR1 reads LGHNA; CDR2 reads YSLEER. CDR3 DNA: TGCGCCAGCAGCCAAGCGGACAGATCGAACACTGAAGCTTTCTTT. Protein product: CASSQADRSNTEAFF.

The table lists this clonotype with many counts. The chain couples TRBV5-1 to TRBJ1-5; D might be TRBD1 (5 bases). Germline-derived CDR1 and CDR2 are SGHRS and YFSETQ. The CDR3 totals 14 residues. Trimming left V 0 bases short and J 8 bases short, with 12 bases between. The CDR3 loop is CASSLEGIREPQHF. The CDR3 DNA is TGCGCCAGCAGCTTGGAGGGGATAAGAGAGCCCCAGCATTTT.

This clonotype has at least ten counts. This rearrangement joins TRBV18 to TRBJ2-1; no firm D call. Trimming took 2 bases from V and 8 from J, leaving 7 bases between them. This CDR3 region has 12 residues. Looked up from germline, CDR1 is KGHSH and CDR2 is LQKENI. The CDR3, as DNA: TGTGCCAGCTCACCAGACTCCTATGAGCAGTTCTTC. Translating it yields CASSPDSYEQFF.

This CDR3 is CASSTDRRQPQHF. CDR3 DNA: TGTGCCAGCAGCACGGACAGGCGCCAGCCCCAGCATTTT. V is TRBV12-3 or TRBV12-4 and J is TRBJ1-5; the match to TRBD1 covers 7 bases. V shed 6 bases and J 7 bases; nucleotides not matched to a gene: 6. This CDR3 region has 13 residues.

This clonotype was counted many times. This chain joins TRBV29-1 and TRBJ2-4; tentatively, D is TRBD2 (5 bases). This CDR3 comprises 15 residues. Per germline, CDR1 SQVTM and CDR2 ANQGSEA. V was clipped by 8 bases and J by 0 bases, with 17 bases between them. CDR3 region: CSSGCRRLAKNIQYF. In DNA form, the CDR3 reads TGCAGCTCGGGGTGCAGGAGATTAGCCAAAAACATTCAGTACTTC.

This clonotype was seen a handful of times. This sequence joins TRBV7-9 and TRBJ2-1; D is perhaps TRBD2 (6 bases). Deletions cut 5 bases from V and 1 base from J, with 12 bases between. The CDR3 has 15 residues. Germline assignment: CDR1 SEHNR and CDR2 FQNEAQ (reference sequence). CDR3 amino acids: CASSPPTRSYNEQFF. The CDR3 bases are TGTGCCAGCAGCCCCCCGACTAGATCCTACAATGAGCAGTTCTTC.

This clonotype was seen more than once but under ten times. The V call is TRBV13, the J call TRBJ2-5, with D tentatively TRBD1 or TRBD2 (5 bases each). The CDR3 sequence is 14 residues long. Germline-derived CDR1 and CDR2 are PRHDT and FYEKMQ (reference sequence). V was shortened by 0 bases and J by 9 bases, with 14 bases between the two germline ends. The CDR3 protein is CASSLGQEAAAQYF. CDR3 coding DNA: TGTGCCAGCAGCTTAGGACAGGAGGCCGCGGCCCAGTACTTC.

This clonotype was counted ten times or more. The J gene is TRBJ2-2, the V gene TRBV10-2; D remains ambiguous. V dropped 2 bases and J dropped 4 bases, with 11 bases sitting between them. Germline V gene lookup returns CDR1 WSHSY and CDR2 SAAADI. This CDR3 contains 15 residues. The CDR3, as DNA: TGCGCCAGCAGTGAGGTGTCCGGAGCCACCGGGGAGCTGTTTTTT. Amino acids: CASSEVSGATGELFF.

This clonotype was recorded at least ten times. The rearrangement links TRBV5-1 to TRBJ1-6; D remains ambiguous. Deletions cut 4 bases from V and 9 bases from J, with 8 bases between. Germline CDR1 and CDR2: SGHRS and YFSETQ. The CDR3 is 12 amino acids. In DNA, the CDR3 is TGCGCCAGCAGCCTGTATGGTTCACCCCTCCACTTT. Translation: CASSLYGSPLHF.

This clonotype was observed at least ten times. The V gene is TRBV15, the J gene TRBJ2-5, with TRBD1 matching 8 bases. The V segment lost 4 bases and the J segment 5 bases; nucleotides outside the gene matches: 6. Germline CDR1 is LNHNV and CDR2 is YYDKDF (reference sequence). This CDR3 has 14 amino acids. The CDR3 DNA reads as TGTGCCACCAGCATAAGACAGGGGAGGGAGACCCAGTACTTC. Translating it yields CATSIRQGRETQYF.